A selection of T cell receptor beta chains follows, all from one sample in a study of human T cells and chemical hapten exposure. TCRdb processed the RACE reads anew with MiXCR; each CDR3 protein has one entry. The profile shows under 200,000 distinct CDR3 sequences, 30% of them singletons. The sample was whole blood, taken in connection with sensitization to the hapten diphenylcyclopropenone (DPC). The receptors originated from a woman under 40 with alopecia areata. Some clones in this sample may be carry-over from other donors' samples. CDR3s include the opening cysteine and the closing phenylalanine or tryptophan. A D gene is named only where the DNA matches it firmly. Some rows have no size entry. The others give once, few or many, or a class for an expanded clone.

J gene	D gene	clone size	V gene	CDR3 protein	CDR3 DNA
TRBJ1-2	.	.	TRBV28	CASAVRANYGYTF	TGTGCCAGCGCGGTGAGGGCTAACTATGGCTACACCTTC
TRBJ1-1	.	.	TRBV14	CASSQDGFTEAFF	TGTGCCAGCAGCCAAGATGGGTTCACTGAAGCTTTCTTT
TRBJ2-2	TRBD2	few	TRBV3-1	CASTQRGRGELFF	TGTGCCAGCACCCAGCGGGGGAGAGGGGAGCTGTTTTTT
TRBJ1-5	.	.	TRBV28	CASSLEGGGNQPQHF	TGTGCCAGCAGTTTAGAGGGAGGTGGCAATCAGCCCCAGCATTTT
TRBJ1-1	TRBD1	.	TRBV5-1	CASSLEGAAEAFF	TGCGCCAGCAGCTTGGAGGGGGCTGCTGAAGCTTTCTTT
TRBJ2-6	.	few	TRBV27	CASSWGGPGANVLTF	TGTGCCAGCAGTTGGGGGGGCCCTGGGGCCAACGTCCTGACTTTC
TRBJ2-3	TRBD1	.	TRBV3-1	CASSPLGQGGADTQYF	TGTGCCAGCAGCCCACTTGGACAGGGAGGAGCAGATACGCAGTATTTT
TRBJ1-5	.	few	TRBV29-1	CSVGEGDQPQHF	TGCAGCGTTGGCGAGGGTGACCAGCCCCAGCATTTT
TRBJ2-1	.	.	TRBV15	CATSRDGLEQFF	TGTGCCACCAGCAGGGACGGTCTTGAGCAGTTCTTC
TRBJ2-1	TRBD2	few	TRBV20-1	CSARALAGGGWNEQFF	TGCAGTGCTAGAGCTCTAGCGGGAGGAGGGTGGAATGAGCAGTTCTTC
TRBJ1-5	TRBD1	.	TRBV20-1	CSAGTGDLNQPQHF	TGCAGTGCTGGGACAGGGGACCTTAATCAGCCCCAGCATTTT
TRBJ1-1	TRBD1	.	TRBV9	CASSVGTGVAFF	TGTGCCAGCAGCGTAGGGACAGGGGTCGCTTTCTTT
TRBJ2-7	.	.	TRBV11-2	CASSLTVYEQYF	TGTGCCAGCAGCTTAACAGTTTACGAGCAGTACTTC
TRBJ2-1	TRBD2	few	TRBV28	CASSLPVAGGNEQFF	TGTGCCAGCAGTTTACCCGTGGCGGGGGGCAATGAGCAGTTCTTC
TRBJ2-7	TRBD2	.	TRBV5-1	CASSSGTSRSSYEQYF	TGCGCCAGCAGCTCCGGGACTAGCCGCAGCTCCTACGAGCAGTACTTC
TRBJ2-5	.	few	TRBV7-2	CASSSTGAGGTQYF	TGTGCCAGCAGCTCGACAGGGGCGGGAGGGACCCAGTACTTC
TRBJ2-1	.	few	TRBV11-2	CASSHNEQFF	TGTGCCAGCAGCCACAATGAGCAGTTCTTC
TRBJ2-7	.	few	TRBV28	CASSSGTLEQYF	TGTGCCAGCAGCTCCGGGACACTCGAGCAGTACTTC
TRBJ2-5	.	few	TRBV7-6	CASSLSQSDEETQYF	TGTGCCAGCAGCTTATCTCAATCAGATGAAGAGACCCAGTACTTC
TRBJ2-3	.	.	TRBV4-2	CASSHQGQDTQYF	TGTGCCAGCAGCCACCAGGGGCAAGATACGCAGTATTTT
TRBJ2-2	TRBD2	.	TRBV24-1	CATSEPAGGTGELFF	TGTGCCACCAGTGAGCCAGCGGGAGGTACCGGGGAGCTGTTTTTT
TRBJ2-7	TRBD1	.	TRBV11-1	CASSSYPGQGTHEQYF	TGTGCCAGCAGTTCGTATCCGGGACAGGGGACACACGAGCAGTACTTC
TRBJ1-2	.	.	TRBV29-1	CSVETGTGVEGYTF	TGCAGCGTTGAGACCGGGACGGGGGTTGAAGGCTACACCTTC
TRBJ2-5	.	.	TRBV20-1	CSARQGYQETQYF	TGCAGTGCTAGACAGGGGTACCAAGAGACCCAGTACTTC
TRBJ2-1	TRBD2	.	TRBV20-1	CSGGLAGSRIYDEQFF	TGCAGTGGGGGGCTAGCGGGATCGAGGATCTACGATGAGCAGTTCTTC
TRBJ1-5	TRBD1	once	TRBV7-2	CASSPDRFSNQPQHF	TGTGCCAGCAGCCCGGACAGGTTTAGCAATCAGCCCCAGCATTTT